The T cell receptor beta chain under discussion was sequenced for a study of a mutant IDH1 vaccine in newly diagnosed glioma. For the study at large: Of the patients given treatment, roughly 60% were male and approximately 38% were female, and a mean age of around 41 years was recorded. Every participant had undergone radiotherapy, temozolomide, or both before, and most underwent both. General study findings and limits: Changes in the top peripheral T cell clonotypes seemingly had no bearing on pseudoprogression.

Regarding this clone: The antigen remains unidentified.

Germline V CDR1 and CDR2: MNHEY, SMNVEV (reference sequence). V lost 5 bases to trimming and J lost 4 bases; unmatched junction nucleotides: 11. The CDR3 runs to 16 residues. TCRdb's copy holds only in-frame clones and misses some; the assay was immunoSEQ multiplex PCR. This sample has approximately 60,000 clones; approximately 90% occur once, and the top ten carry about 4.6%. Indicated time point: week 5, during vaccination. Each dose of the vaccine consisted of 300 ug of mutant IDH1 20-mer peptide, with topical imiquimod. This chain connects TRBV27 to TRBJ2-1, with 7 bases that match TRBD2. This receptor was obtained from a woman aged 40-49 years with glioma. Sequenced material: PBMCs, taken from a glioma patient whose treatment included an IDH1 peptide vaccine. CDR3 DNA: TGTGCCAGCAGTATCACCGGGACTACACCGTACAATGAGCAGTTCTTC. Amino acid sequence: CASSITGTTPYNEQFF.